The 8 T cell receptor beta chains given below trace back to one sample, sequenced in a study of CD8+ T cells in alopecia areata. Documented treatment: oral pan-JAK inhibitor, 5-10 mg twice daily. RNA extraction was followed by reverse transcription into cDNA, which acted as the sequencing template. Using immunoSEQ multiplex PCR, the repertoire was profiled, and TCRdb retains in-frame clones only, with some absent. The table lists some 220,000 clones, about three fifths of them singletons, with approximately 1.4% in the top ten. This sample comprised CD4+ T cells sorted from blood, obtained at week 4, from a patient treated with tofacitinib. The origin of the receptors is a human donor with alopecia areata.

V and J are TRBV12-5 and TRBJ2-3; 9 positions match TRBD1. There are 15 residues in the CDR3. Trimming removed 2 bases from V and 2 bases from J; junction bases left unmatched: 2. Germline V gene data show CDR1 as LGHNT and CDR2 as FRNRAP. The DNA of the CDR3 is TGTGCTAGTGGTTTGTGGGACAGGGCCACAGATACGCAGTATTTT. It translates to CASGLWDRATDTQYF.

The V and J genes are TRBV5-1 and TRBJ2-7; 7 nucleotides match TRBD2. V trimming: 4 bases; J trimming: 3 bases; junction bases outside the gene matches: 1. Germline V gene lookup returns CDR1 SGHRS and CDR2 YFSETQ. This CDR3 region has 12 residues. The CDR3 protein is CASSRDYYEQYF. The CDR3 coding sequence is TGCGCCAGCAGCCGGGACTACTACGAGCAGTACTTC.

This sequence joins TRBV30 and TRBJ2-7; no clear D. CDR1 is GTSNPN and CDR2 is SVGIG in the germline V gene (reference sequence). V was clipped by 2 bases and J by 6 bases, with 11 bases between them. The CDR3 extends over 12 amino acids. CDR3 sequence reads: CAWSFSSPEQYF. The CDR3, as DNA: TGTGCCTGGAGTTTTAGTAGCCCCGAGCAGTACTTC.

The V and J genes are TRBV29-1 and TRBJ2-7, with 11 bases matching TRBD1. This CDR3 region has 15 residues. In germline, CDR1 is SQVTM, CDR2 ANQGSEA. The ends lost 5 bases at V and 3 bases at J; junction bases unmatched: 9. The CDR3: CSVLNWTGGSYEQYF. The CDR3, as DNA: TGCAGCGTTCTAAACTGGACAGGGGGCAGCTACGAGCAGTACTTC.

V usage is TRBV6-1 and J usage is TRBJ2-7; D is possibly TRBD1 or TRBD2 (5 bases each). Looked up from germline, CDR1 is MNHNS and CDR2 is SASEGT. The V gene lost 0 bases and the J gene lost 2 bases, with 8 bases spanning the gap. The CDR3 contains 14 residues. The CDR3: CASSEAGGPYEQYF. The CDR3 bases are TGTGCCAGCAGTGAAGCTGGGGGTCCCTACGAGCAGTACTTC.

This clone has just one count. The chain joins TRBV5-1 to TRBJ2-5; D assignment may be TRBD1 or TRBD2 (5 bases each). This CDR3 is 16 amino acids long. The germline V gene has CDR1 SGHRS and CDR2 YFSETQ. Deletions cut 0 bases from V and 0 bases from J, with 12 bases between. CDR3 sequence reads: CASSLGGNTYQETQYF. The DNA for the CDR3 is TGCGCCAGCAGCTTGGGGGGGAATACGTACCAAGAGACCCAGTACTTC.

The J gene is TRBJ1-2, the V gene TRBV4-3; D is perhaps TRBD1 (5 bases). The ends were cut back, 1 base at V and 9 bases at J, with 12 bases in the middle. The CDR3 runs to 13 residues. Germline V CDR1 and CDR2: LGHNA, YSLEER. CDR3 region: CASSQGSTGSYTF. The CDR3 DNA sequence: TGCGCCAGCAGCCAAGGATCCACAGGAAGCTACACCTTC.

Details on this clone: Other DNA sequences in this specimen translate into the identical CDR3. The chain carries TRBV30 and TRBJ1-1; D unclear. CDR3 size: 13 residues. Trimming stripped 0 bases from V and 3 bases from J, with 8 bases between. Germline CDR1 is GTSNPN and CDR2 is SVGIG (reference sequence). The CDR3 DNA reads TGTGCCTGGAGTGTACGGAGAGACACTGAAGCTTTCTTT. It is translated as CAWSVRRDTEAFF.